This entry lists 13 T cell receptor beta chains sequenced from one sample in a study of T-cell memory formation after mild COVID-19. TCRdb called the 5' RACE reads again in MiXCR, with one record for every CDR3 protein. Of 470,000 or so distinct CDR3 sequences in the sample, 20% are singletons; the top ten hold roughly 8.4%. The sequenced sample consisted of PBMCs or a T cell subset sorted from them (not recorded which). Every receptor here comes from an adult woman who had mild COVID-19 (a few samples of this study predate the infection). Cell type and time point are not known.

This clonotype was detected a few times. The genes are TRBV4-3 and TRBJ2-3, with 10 bases identical to TRBD2. This CDR3 contains 18 residues. V was clipped by 1 base and J by 4 bases; unmatched bases: 11. Germline V gene data show CDR1 as LGHNA and CDR2 as YSLEER. In DNA, the CDR3 is TGCGCCAGCAGCCAAGTCGTCAGCGGGAGGGGTGCGGCAGATACGCAGTATTTT. Protein: CASSQVVSGRGAADTQYF.

The genes are TRBV7-9 and TRBJ2-5; TRBD2 matches at 9 bases. Looked up from germline, CDR1 is SEHNR and CDR2 is FQNEAQ (reference sequence). The CDR3 is 13 amino acids. The J segment lost 2 bases and the V segment lost 8 bases, leaving 3 bases of the junction unmatched. CDR3 bases: TGTGCCAGCCGACTAGCGGATCAAGAGACCCAGTACTTC. Its translation is CASRLADQETQYF.

This clonotype occurred a few times. The chain carries TRBV6-5 and TRBJ1-5; the D is unclear. The germline CDR1 and CDR2 sequences are MNHEY and SVGAGI. This CDR3 is 14 amino acids long. The V end was cut by 0 bases, the J end by 10 bases, with 13 bases between. The CDR3 reads CASSYSSGRRPQHF. Written as DNA, the CDR3 is TGTGCCAGCAGTTACTCGTCGGGCCGACGTCCCCAGCATTTT.

The V call is TRBV5-1, the J call TRBJ2-7; D is perhaps TRBD1 (5 bases). V was trimmed by 3 bases and J by 6 bases, leaving 13 bases between them. CDR1 and CDR2 (germline): SGHRS, YFSETQ. The CDR3 loop spans 13 amino acids. The DNA for the CDR3 is TGCGCCAGCAGCTCCCAAACAGGCGGCGAGCAGTACTTC. Translation: CASSSQTGGEQYF.

This clonotype was picked up a small number of times. The chain combines TRBV24-1 with TRBJ1-1; D unclear. Germline V lookup: CDR1 KGHDR, CDR2 SFDVKD. V shed 0 bases and J shed 5 bases, with 6 bases lying between them. There are 13 residues in the CDR3. The CDR3 protein is CATSDLRFTEAFF. CDR3 in DNA: TGTGCCACCAGTGATTTGCGCTTTACTGAAGCTTTCTTT.

V is TRBV5-1 and J is TRBJ1-2; D uncertain. The germline V gene encodes CDR1 SGHRS and CDR2 YFSETQ. V lost 0 bases and J lost 4, with 10 bases in between. This CDR3 spans 14 amino acids. The CDR3 sequence is CASSLDVAAYGYTF. The CDR3 DNA follows: TGCGCCAGCAGCTTGGATGTGGCAGCCTATGGCTACACCTTC.

This clonotype appeared many times. This chain uses TRBV20-1 with TRBJ2-2; 8 bases map to TRBD1. The CDR3 runs 14 residues. Germline V CDR1 and CDR2: DFQATT, SNEGSKA (reference sequence). Trimming at V came to 6 bases and at J to 0 bases, leaving 3 bases not matched to a gene. The CDR3, as DNA: TGCAGTGCGCAGGGGGCAGCGAACACCGGGGAGCTGTTTTTT. This translates into CSAQGAANTGELFF.

V and J are TRBV30 and TRBJ2-7; D is perhaps TRBD1 (6 bases). Trimming pared 1 base from V and 5 bases from J, leaving 24 bases between. The length of the CDR3 is 17 residues. Germline CDR1 is GTSNPN and CDR2 is SVGIG (reference sequence). DNA for the CDR3: TGTGCCTGGAGTGAAATTGGGGGCCAGTTGTGGAGTGACGAGCAGTACTTC. Translated, it gives CAWSEIGGQLWSDEQYF.

This clonotype was observed at least ten times. This chain's CDR3 is CASSFESFSLLSSVRNEQFF. The DNA for the CDR3 is TGTGCCAGCAGCTTCGAGTCATTCTCTTTATTGTCTTCGGTTCGTAATGAGCAGTTCTTC. The V and J genes are TRBV11-2 and TRBJ2-1; D is ambiguous. The V end lost 3 bases, the J end lost 7 bases, and 31 bases lay between the germline ends. Germline CDR1 reads SGHAT; CDR2 reads FQNNGV. The CDR3 runs 20 residues.

This clonotype was observed a few times. This chain uses TRBV5-1 with TRBJ2-5; tentatively, D is TRBD1 (5 bases). The CDR3 contains 13 residues. Germline CDR1 and CDR2: SGHRS and YFSETQ. V lost 1 base to trimming and J lost 5 bases, with 9 bases between them. The CDR3 protein is CASSLRGEETQYF. Here the CDR3 DNA reads TGCGCCAGCAGCTTGAGGGGCGAGGAGACCCAGTACTTC.

This chain connects TRBV12-3 or TRBV12-4 to TRBJ2-1; TRBD2 matches 8 bases. The J segment lost 9 bases and the V segment lost 3 bases, leaving 7 bases of the junction unmatched. The CDR3 extends over 14 amino acids. The CDR3, as DNA: TGTGCCAGCAGTTTTAGCGGGAATCTGGTTGAGCAGTTCTTC. Amino acid sequence: CASSFSGNLVEQFF.

The chain uses TRBV21-1 and TRBJ2-5; TRBD1, the D gene given by the table, was not confirmed from the DNA. TRBV21-1 is a documented pseudogene. The CDR3 spans 16 residues. CDR3 in DNA: TGTGCCAGCAGCAAAGAGGACAGGGGGCGCGGGGAGACCCAGTACTTC. Amino acid sequence: CASSKEDRGRGETQYF.

There are a few counts of this clonotype. This chain links TRBV7-8 with TRBJ1-5; D uncertain. Trimming cost V 5 bases and J 0 bases, with 8 bases left between them. Germline V lookup: CDR1 SGHVS, CDR2 FQNEAQ. This CDR3 is built from 14 residues. The CDR3 DNA reads TGTGCCAGCAGCCCTGTCAATAGCAATCAGCCCCAGCATTTT. It translates to CASSPVNSNQPQHF.